The 28 T cell receptor beta chains presented below share a single source sample, sequenced in a study of blood T cells in healthy people across ages. The use of a sample-barcoded 5' primer and a J-beta primer mix characterized a second PCR of roughly 7 to 11 cycles. One entry per CDR3 protein, called by TCRdb with MiXCR from the 5' RACE reads. This sample has 500,000 to 700,000 distinct CDR3 sequences, with 25% to 30% found just once. The sequenced sample consisted of blood. These receptors were obtained from an elderly woman in good health.

Only a few counts were recorded for this clonotype. This chain connects TRBV7-3 to TRBJ1-5; no reliable D call. Germline CDR1 reads SGHTA; CDR2 reads FQGTGA. The CDR3 is 14 amino acids. V shed 3 bases and J shed 4 bases, with 10 bases lying between them. CDR3 residues: CASSLEGRNQPQHF. The CDR3 bases are TGTGCCAGCAGCTTGGAGGGCAGGAATCAGCCCCAGCATTTT.

At least ten counts were recorded for this clonotype. CDR3 protein: CASSLERQDNSPLHF. The CDR3, as DNA: TGTGCCAGCAGCTTAGAGCGACAGGATAATTCACCCCTCCACTTT. This chain links TRBV7-6 with TRBJ1-6; a weak D match, TRBD1 (6 bases). From germline, CDR1 is SGHVS and CDR2 FNYEAQ. Trimming shortened V by 1 base and J by 5 bases, and 9 bases separated the two germline ends. This CDR3 comprises 15 residues.

This clonotype has just a few counts. The rearrangement joins TRBV12-3 or TRBV12-4 to TRBJ1-3, with no clear D. V gave up 3 bases and J gave up 2 bases, with 11 bases separating them. The CDR3 totals 15 residues. CDR3 nucleotides: TGTGCCAGCAGTTTCACGGGTTCAACTGGAAACACCATATATTTT. Its translation is CASSFTGSTGNTIYF.

This clonotype came up a few times. A much more abundant neighbour one base away suggests this may be a read error. The rearrangement joins TRBV5-1 to TRBJ2-1, with D tentatively TRBD1 (5 bases). This CDR3 has 14 amino acids. The V gene's germline CDR1 is SGHRS and CDR2 YFSETQ. The germline V and J ends were trimmed by 4 bases and 6 bases, with 14 bases remaining between them. CDR3 amino acids: CASSRRQGTNEQFF. CDR3 bases: TGCGCCAGCAGCCGCCGTCAGGGTACCAATGAGCAGTTCTTC.

At least ten counts were recorded for this clonotype. The chain joins TRBV12-3 or TRBV12-4 to TRBJ1-2; tentative D call: TRBD1 (5 bases). The length of the CDR3 is 15 residues. Trimming took 1 base from V and 4 from J, leaving 13 bases between them. The CDR3 bases are TGTGCCAGCAGTTTAGATTCAGGCCAGGGCTATGGCTACACCTTC. It translates to CASSLDSGQGYGYTF.

This clonotype came up many times. The chain uses TRBV20-1 and TRBJ2-7; TRBD2 aligns across 7 bases. With 3 bases clipped from V and 12 bases from J, the junction kept 14 bases outside the gene matches. Germline V gene data show CDR1 as DFQATT and CDR2 as SNEGSKA (reference sequence). This CDR3 spans 13 amino acids. CDR3 loop: CSASGGRAPAVYF. CDR3 DNA sequence: TGCAGTGCTAGTGGGGGGAGGGCTCCGGCGGTGTACTTC.

This clonotype was observed at least ten times. This chain joins TRBV7-2 and TRBJ1-1, with D possibly TRBD1 on 6 matching bases. CDR1 and CDR2 (germline): SGHTA, FQGNSA. V was shortened by 3 bases and J by 4 bases, with 12 bases between the two germline ends. CDR3 length equals 14 residues. CDR3 in DNA: TGTGCCAGCAGCTTCTTACAGGGTAGCACTGAAGCTTTCTTT. This translates into CASSFLQGSTEAFF.

This clonotype was detected many times. The chain uses TRBV12-3 or TRBV12-4 and TRBJ2-3; D perhaps matches TRBD2 (5 bases). This CDR3 is built from 14 residues. V was pared by 7 bases and J by 1 base, with 12 bases between. CDR3 loop: CASTLSSGTDTQYF. CDR3 bases: TGTGCCAGCACCCTGAGTAGCGGCACAGATACGCAGTATTTT.

With respect to this clonotype: A read error is possible here, since a much larger clone lies one base away. The V gene is TRBV20-1, the J gene TRBJ2-1, with D perhaps matching TRBD2 (5 bases). The CDR3 consists of 12 residues. The germline CDR1 and CDR2 sequences are DFQATT and SNEGSKA (reference sequence). V gave up 3 bases and J gave up 12 bases, with 15 bases separating them. This CDR3 reads CSASGGSDGQFF. The CDR3 DNA reads TGCAGTGCTAGCGGAGGCTCGGATGGGCAGTTCTTC.

In the case of this clonotype: Possible read error: a much larger clone is one base away. This CDR3 reads CASRDLNTDTQYF. DNA of the CDR3: TGTGCCAGCAGGGACCTAAACACAGATACGCAGTATTTT. The chain carries TRBV6-4 and TRBJ2-3; no firm D call. V lost 6 bases, J lost 2 bases, and 9 bases lay in between. The CDR3 consists of 13 residues. CDR1 MRHNA and CDR2 SNTAGT come from the germline V gene.

This clonotype was counted at least ten times. The chain links TRBV12-3 or TRBV12-4 to TRBJ1-2, with 7 bases lining up with TRBD1. V lost 5 bases, J lost 3 bases, and 3 bases stayed unmatched. The CDR3 covers 13 residues. The CDR3 protein is CASSPTGDYGYTF. The CDR3 DNA reads TGTGCCAGCAGTCCAACAGGGGACTATGGCTACACCTTC.

This sequence joins TRBV24-1 and TRBJ1-5, with 8 bases fitting TRBD1. The CDR3 extends over 14 amino acids. The V and J ends lost 7 bases and 3 bases, in that order; junction bases with no gene match: 4. CDR1 and CDR2 from the germline V gene are KGHDR and SFDVKD. The CDR3 nucleotides read TGTGCCACCAGCGGGGACAGGTACAATCAGCCCCAGCATTTT. Translated, it gives CATSGDRYNQPQHF.

This clonotype occurred many times. The chain joins TRBV10-2 to TRBJ2-1; perhaps D is TRBD1 or TRBD2 (5 bases each). Germline V CDR1 and CDR2: WSHSY, SAAADI. The CDR3 sequence is 15 residues long. The V end was cut by 8 bases, the J end by 0 bases, with 14 bases between. The CDR3 DNA reads TGCGCCAGCCGGGACGTCTTTAGCTCCTACAATGAGCAGTTCTTC. It encodes CASRDVFSSYNEQFF.

This clonotype was counted only a few times. V is TRBV28 and J is TRBJ1-5, with 9 nucleotides matching TRBD1. The germline CDR1 and CDR2 sequences are MDHEN and SYDVKM. CDR3 length: 16 residues. V trimming: 5 bases; J trimming: 0 bases; junction bases outside the gene matches: 5. The CDR3 DNA reads as TGTGCCAGCAGTACCCGGACAGGGGATAGCAATCAGCCCCAGCATTTT. It encodes CASSTRTGDSNQPQHF. Drawing the rest from reference TRBV28 and TRBJ1-5, the complete variable domain is DVKVTQSSRYLVKRTGEKVFLECVQDMDHENMFWYRQDPGLGLRLIYFSYDVKMKEKGDIPEGYSVSREKKERFSLILESASTNQTSMYLCASSTRTGDSNQPQHFGDGTRLSIL.

This clonotype turned up a few times. The chain joins TRBV12-3 or TRBV12-4 to TRBJ2-3, with a weak D call TRBD2 (5 bases). Trimming left V 2 bases short and J 4 bases short, with 13 bases between. The CDR3 extends over 15 amino acids. CDR3 protein: CASSLMGVNADTQYF. For the CDR3, the DNA is TGTGCCAGCAGTTTAATGGGAGTGAACGCAGATACGCAGTATTTT.

With respect to this clonotype: This may come from a read error, since a much larger clone is one base off. This chain connects TRBV29-1 to TRBJ1-2; the D gene is possibly TRBD1 (5 bases). Looked up from germline, CDR1 is SQVTM and CDR2 is ANQGSEA. The CDR3 has 13 residues. The V gene lost 4 bases and the J gene lost 4 bases, with 13 bases spanning the gap. In DNA form, the CDR3 reads TGCAGCGTTGGGCTCAGGGTAGGCTATGGCTACACCTTC. Encoded protein: CSVGLRVGYGYTF.

A word on this clonotype: This may be a read error, as it is one base from a much larger clone. The chain combines TRBV25-1 with TRBJ1-2; D perhaps matches TRBD1 (5 bases). There are 16 residues in the CDR3. V gave up 1 base and J gave up 8 bases, with 20 bases separating them. CDR1 and CDR2 from the germline V gene are MGHDK and SYGVNS. The CDR3 here is CASSECGAGIISGYTF. As DNA, the CDR3 is TGTGCCAGCAGTGAATGTGGGGCAGGCATAATCAGCGGCTACACCTTC.

Many counts were recorded for this clonotype. This rearrangement joins TRBV7-9 to TRBJ2-4; D is possibly TRBD2 (6 bases). Germline CDR1 and CDR2: SEHNR and FQNEAQ (reference sequence). V was cut by 3 bases and J by 1 base, with 10 bases left in between. This CDR3 contains 15 residues. In DNA, the CDR3 is TGTGCCAGCAGCTTTCCCCGGGAGGCCAAAAACATTCAGTACTTC. Residues: CASSFPREAKNIQYF.

About this clonotype: Possible read error: a much larger clone is one base away. The rearrangement links TRBV7-6 to TRBJ2-4, with 9 nucleotides matching TRBD1. The CDR3 totals 13 residues. The junction had 10 bases not matched to a gene; V was cut back by 4 bases and J by 15 bases. The germline V gene has CDR1 SGHVS and CDR2 FNYEAQ. In DNA, the CDR3 is TGTGCCAGCAGCTCCCTAACAGGGGGCAATCTGTACTTC. Its protein product is CASSSLTGGNLYF.

In its sample, this clonotype was seen many times. The chain combines TRBV2 with TRBJ2-1; 9 nucleotides align to TRBD1. CDR1 and CDR2 (germline): SNHLY, FYNNEI. V was pared by 6 bases and J by 7 bases, with 7 bases of the junction left unmatched. This CDR3 has 14 amino acids. The CDR3 is CASRADRGQNEQFF. The DNA for the CDR3 is TGTGCCAGCAGGGCGGACAGGGGACAGAATGAGCAGTTCTTC.

The V gene is TRBV11-2, the J gene TRBJ2-1; 8 bases agree with TRBD2. The J segment lost 4 bases and the V segment lost 5 bases, leaving 4 bases of the junction unmatched. Germline CDR1 SGHAT, CDR2 FQNNGV. The length of the CDR3 is 14 residues. The CDR3 DNA reads TGTGCCAGCAGCGTTAGCGGGGTGTACAATGAGCAGTTCTTC. Its translation is CASSVSGVYNEQFF.

As to this clonotype: Being one base from a much bigger clone, this may be a read error. This sequence joins TRBV10-3 and TRBJ2-1; TRBD1 agrees at 8 bases. There are 14 residues in the CDR3. V shed 6 bases, J shed 4 bases, and the junction held 5 bases outside the gene matches. CDR1 and CDR2 (germline): ENHRY, SYGVKD. The CDR3 region is CAIREGQVYNEQFF. In DNA form, the CDR3 reads TGTGCCATCAGGGAGGGACAGGTATACAATGAGCAGTTCTTC.

To note about this clonotype: Being one base from a much bigger clone, this may be a read error. The V and J genes are TRBV20-1 and TRBJ2-7, with D unresolved. This CDR3 spans 12 amino acids. Trimming stripped 1 base from V and 6 bases from J, with 10 bases between. Germline CDR1 and CDR2: DFQATT and SNEGSKA (reference sequence). The CDR3 nucleotides are TGCAGTGCTAGAGTAGATTATTCCGAGCAGTACTTC. This encodes CSARVDYSEQYF.

The V gene is TRBV5-8, the J gene TRBJ2-4; 8 nucleotides line up with TRBD1. V lost 3 bases and J lost 13; bases outside the gene matches: 12. CDR1 and CDR2 from the germline V gene are SGHTS and YDEGEE. The CDR3 is 14 amino acids. The CDR3 protein is CASSSGQGQEAQYF. In nucleotides, the CDR3 is TGTGCCAGCAGCTCTGGACAGGGCCAAGAGGCCCAGTACTTC.

The chain has TRBV18 and TRBJ2-7; 10 bases are a match to TRBD2. V was clipped by 3 bases and J by 7 bases; unmatched bases: 9. The length of the CDR3 is 15 residues. The V gene's germline CDR1 is KGHSH and CDR2 LQKENI. The CDR3 bases are TGTGCCAGCTCACCCGGGACTAGCGTTCTCTATGAGCAGTACTTC. Translated, it gives CASSPGTSVLYEQYF. Looking up the rest from reference TRBV18 and TRBJ2-7 gives the full variable domain: NAGVMQNPRHLVRRRGQEARLRCSPMKGHSHVYWYRQLPEEGLKFMVYLQKENIIDESGMPKERFSAEFPKEGPSILRIQQVVRGDSAAYFCASSPGTSVLYEQYFGPGTRLTVT.

This clonotype was seen many times. The V gene is TRBV7-2, the J gene TRBJ2-1; D is unresolved. The CDR3 is 16 amino acids. The germline V and J ends were trimmed by 5 bases and 0 bases, with 14 bases remaining between them. The germline V gene encodes CDR1 SGHTA and CDR2 FQGNSA. CDR3 sequence (DNA): TGTGCCAGCAGCCTGCCCGGCATCCCCTCCTACAATGAGCAGTTCTTC. Protein product: CASSLPGIPSYNEQFF.

The rearrangement joins TRBV29-1 to TRBJ1-2; D gene unclear. The CDR3 is 13 residues long. CDR1 and CDR2 (germline): SQVTM, ANQGSEA. V lost 5 bases to trimming and J lost 3 bases, with 13 bases between them. CDR3 sequence reads: CSVPRGSDYGYTF. For the CDR3, the DNA is TGCAGCGTTCCACGTGGTAGTGACTATGGCTACACCTTC. Full variable domain (remainder filled in from reference TRBV29-1 and TRBJ1-2): SAVISQKPSRDICQRGTSLTIQCQVDSQVTMMFWYRQQPGQSLTLIATANQGSEATYESGFVIDKFPISRPNLTFSTLTVSNMSPEDSSIYLCSVPRGSDYGYTFGSGTRLTVV.

The CDR3 loop reads CVGSPVQGGEQFF. In DNA, the CDR3 is TGTGTCGGCAGTCCAGTCCAGGGGGGGGAGCAGTTCTTC. This chain links TRBV6-6 with TRBJ2-1, with D perhaps matching TRBD1 or TRBD2 (7 bases each). This CDR3 is built from 13 residues. Germline V gene data show CDR1 as MNHNY and CDR2 as SVGAGI (reference sequence).